A selection of T cell receptor beta chains follows, all from one sample in a study of T cell repertoires in cytomegalovirus infection. In TCRdb, the reads were re-called with MiXCR into one record per CDR3 protein. The sample includes more than 75,000 distinct CDR3 sequences, 3% to 4.5% of them seen just once. Sequenced material: PBMCs. These receptors originate from a human donor in good health (CMV status not recorded). Some clones in this sample may be carry-over from other donors' samples. The CDR3 runs from the conserved cysteine through the conserved F or W. Size tells how often a clone was seen, or its class if it is expanded.

V	size	J	CDR3
TRBV7-2	many	TRBJ2-6	CASSLSANVLTF
TRBV6-1	many	TRBJ2-1	CASSQRGRNEQFF
TRBV19	many	TRBJ1-1	CASSSGDRQNTEAFF
TRBV12-3/TRBV12-4	many	TRBJ1-5	CASSLHPNQPQHF
TRBV28	many	TRBJ2-3	CASSSRTSGGAYTQYF
TRBV19	few	TRBJ2-1	CASSGTGANEQFF
TRBV7-2	many	TRBJ1-6	CASSLALQYNSPLHF
TRBV6-6	many	TRBJ2-7	CASSYSETGTGGSEQYF
TRBV4-3	many	TRBJ1-5	CASSQSPDNQPQHF
TRBV27	many	TRBJ2-5	CASSQTDQETQYF
TRBV7-2	medium-sized	TRBJ1-6	CASSIGREPRPLHF
TRBV5-1	many	TRBJ1-2	CASSTAASGPIYGYTF